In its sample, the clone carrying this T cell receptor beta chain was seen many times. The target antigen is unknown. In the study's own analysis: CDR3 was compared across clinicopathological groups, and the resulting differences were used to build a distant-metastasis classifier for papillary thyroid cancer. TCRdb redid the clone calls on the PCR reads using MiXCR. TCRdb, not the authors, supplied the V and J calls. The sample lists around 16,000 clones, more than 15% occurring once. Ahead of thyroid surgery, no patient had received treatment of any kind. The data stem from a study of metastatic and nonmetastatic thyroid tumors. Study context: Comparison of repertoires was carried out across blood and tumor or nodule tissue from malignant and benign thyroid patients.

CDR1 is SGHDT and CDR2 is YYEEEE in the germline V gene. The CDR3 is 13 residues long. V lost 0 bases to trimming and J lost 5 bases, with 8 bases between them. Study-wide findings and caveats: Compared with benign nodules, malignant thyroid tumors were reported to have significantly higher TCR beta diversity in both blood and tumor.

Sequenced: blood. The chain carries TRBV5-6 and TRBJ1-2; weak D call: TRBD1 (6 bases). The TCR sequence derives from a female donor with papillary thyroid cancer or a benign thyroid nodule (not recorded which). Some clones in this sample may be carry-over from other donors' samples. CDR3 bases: TGTGCCAGCAGCTTGGACAGGGTTTATGGCTACACCTTC. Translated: CASSLDRVYGYTF.